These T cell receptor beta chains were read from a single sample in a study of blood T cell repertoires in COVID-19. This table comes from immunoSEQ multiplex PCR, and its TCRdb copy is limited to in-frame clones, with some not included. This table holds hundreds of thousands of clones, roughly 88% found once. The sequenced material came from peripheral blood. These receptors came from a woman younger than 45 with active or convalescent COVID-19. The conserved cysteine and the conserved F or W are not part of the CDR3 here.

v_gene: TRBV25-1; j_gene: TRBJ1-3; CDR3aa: ASTPRNSGNTIY
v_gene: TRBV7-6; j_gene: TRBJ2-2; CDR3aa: ASSLARGLITNTGELF
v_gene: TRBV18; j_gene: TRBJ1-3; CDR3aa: ASSPPAWAGGIRYSGNTIY
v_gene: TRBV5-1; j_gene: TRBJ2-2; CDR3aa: ASSRTPSGRNTGELF
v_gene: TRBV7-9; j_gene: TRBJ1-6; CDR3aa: ASSLVRDTAVGSPLH
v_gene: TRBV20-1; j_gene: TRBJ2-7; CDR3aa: SASRRVDEQY
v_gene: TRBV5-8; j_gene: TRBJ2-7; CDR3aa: ASQTASYEQY
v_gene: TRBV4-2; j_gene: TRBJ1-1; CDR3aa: ASRTGDTRTEAF
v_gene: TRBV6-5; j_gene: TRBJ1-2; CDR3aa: ATGQDYGYT
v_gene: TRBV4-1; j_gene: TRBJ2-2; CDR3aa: ASSQAQTVINTGELF
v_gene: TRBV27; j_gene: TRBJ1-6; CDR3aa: ASSLVQGDSPLH
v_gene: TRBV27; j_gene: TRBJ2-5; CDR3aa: ASSPSRWETQY
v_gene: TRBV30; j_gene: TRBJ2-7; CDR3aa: AWNGGVSYEQY
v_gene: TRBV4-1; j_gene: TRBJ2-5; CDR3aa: ASSQDLGDRGGTQY
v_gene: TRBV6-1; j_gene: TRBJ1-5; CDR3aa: ASSEPGNQPQH
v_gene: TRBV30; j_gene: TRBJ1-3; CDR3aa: AWSYEGNTIY
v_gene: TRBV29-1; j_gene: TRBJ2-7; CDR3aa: SVEPTTGSEQY
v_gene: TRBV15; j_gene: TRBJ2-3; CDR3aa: ATSRKVAGLATDTQY
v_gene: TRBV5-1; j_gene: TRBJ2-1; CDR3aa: ASSLGSGNYNEQF
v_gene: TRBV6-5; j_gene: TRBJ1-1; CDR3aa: ASSYTISYHTEAF
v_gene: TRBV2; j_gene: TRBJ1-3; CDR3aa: ASSEMRAAPPSGNTIY
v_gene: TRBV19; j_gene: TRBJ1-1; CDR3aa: ASSIMPGPRNTEAF
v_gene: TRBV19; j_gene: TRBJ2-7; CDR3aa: ASSISLAGYEQY
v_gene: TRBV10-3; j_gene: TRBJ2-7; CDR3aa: AISDPPRSPYEQY
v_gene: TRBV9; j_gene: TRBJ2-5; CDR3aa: ASSASPGAETQY
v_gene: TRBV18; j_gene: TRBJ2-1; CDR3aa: ASSPMAGGNEQF
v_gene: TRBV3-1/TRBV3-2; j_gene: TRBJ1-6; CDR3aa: ASSPAGVGSPLH
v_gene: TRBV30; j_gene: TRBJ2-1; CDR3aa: AWRRWTSGMNEQF
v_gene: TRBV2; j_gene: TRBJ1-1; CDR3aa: ASSDNGGFKEAF
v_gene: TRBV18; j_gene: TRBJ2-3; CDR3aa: ASSPGLTDTQY
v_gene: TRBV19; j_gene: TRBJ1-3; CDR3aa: ASSIAGTALNTIY
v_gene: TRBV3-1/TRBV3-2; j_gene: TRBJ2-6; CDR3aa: ASSFAGSGANVLT
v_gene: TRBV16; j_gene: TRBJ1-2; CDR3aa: ASSHREGGGYT
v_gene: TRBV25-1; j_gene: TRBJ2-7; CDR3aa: ASSATSGAYEQY
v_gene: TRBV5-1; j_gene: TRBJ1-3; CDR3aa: ASSFDGGSGNTIY
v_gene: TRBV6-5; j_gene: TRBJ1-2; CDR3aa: ASSFQGAGGYT
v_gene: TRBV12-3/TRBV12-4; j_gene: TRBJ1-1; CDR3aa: ASSYRYEAF
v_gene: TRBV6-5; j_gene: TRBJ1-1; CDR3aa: ASSYLDRNTEAF
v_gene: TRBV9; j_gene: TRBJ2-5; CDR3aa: ASSAEGTPRGETQY
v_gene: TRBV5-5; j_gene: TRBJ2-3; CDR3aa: ASSLDSTSNTQY
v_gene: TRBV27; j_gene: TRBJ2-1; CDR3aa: ASSFGPGNEQF
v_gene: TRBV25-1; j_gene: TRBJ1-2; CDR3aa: ASSALWDTKRG
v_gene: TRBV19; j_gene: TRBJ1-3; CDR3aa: ASSIGGTGNTIY
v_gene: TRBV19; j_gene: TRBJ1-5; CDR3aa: ASRRTGGGQPQH
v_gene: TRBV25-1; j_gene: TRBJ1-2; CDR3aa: ASSGRQDDNYGYT
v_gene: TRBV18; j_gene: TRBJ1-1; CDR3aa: ASSLLLTGNTEAF
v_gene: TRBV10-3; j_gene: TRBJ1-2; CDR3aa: AISEGPLGYT
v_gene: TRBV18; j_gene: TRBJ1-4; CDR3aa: ASSPSLGRNEKLF
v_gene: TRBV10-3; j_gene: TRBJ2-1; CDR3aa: AIRGDNNEQF
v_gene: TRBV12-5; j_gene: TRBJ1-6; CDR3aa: ASGQAGRSLDSPLH
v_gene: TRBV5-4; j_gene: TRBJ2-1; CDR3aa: ASSSGTSGRQNGQF
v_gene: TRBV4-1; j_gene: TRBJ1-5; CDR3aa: ASSQEGEGEDQPQH
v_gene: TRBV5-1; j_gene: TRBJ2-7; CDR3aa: ASSLGDTSYEQY
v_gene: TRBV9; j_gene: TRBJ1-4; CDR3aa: ASSAPPRATNEKLF
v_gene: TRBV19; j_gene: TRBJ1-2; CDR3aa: ASSITRGNYGYT
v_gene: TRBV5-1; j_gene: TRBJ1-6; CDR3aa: ASSSGQGFDSPLH
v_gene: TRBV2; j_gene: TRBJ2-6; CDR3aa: ASSTDSSSGANVLT
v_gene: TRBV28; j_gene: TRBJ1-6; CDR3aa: ASSLGTVNSPLH